The 23 T cell receptor beta chains in this list originate from one sample, sequenced in a study of PD-L1 blockade in urothelial cancer. Measured with immunoSEQ multiplex PCR; TCRdb has only the in-frame clones, and not every one. The top ten clones hold under 9% of a sample with tens of thousands of clones, about 85% of them seen once. The material was PBMCs, obtained around atezolizumab (anti-PD-L1) treatment. The receptors were sampled from a man aged 55 to 70 with urothelial cancer.

The chain joins TRBV18 to TRBJ1-3; no clear D. Trimming took 1 base from V and 2 from J, leaving 9 bases between them. The germline gives CDR1 KGHSH, CDR2 LQKENI. The length of the CDR3 is 15 residues. CDR3 nucleotide sequence: TGTGCCAGCTCACCACGATGGGAGGCTGGAAACACCATATATTTT. It specifies CASSPRWEAGNTIYF.

This chain uses TRBV10-1 with TRBJ2-5; perhaps TRBD2 as D (5 bases). The germline V gene encodes CDR1 WNHNN and CDR2 SYGVQD (reference sequence). Trimming removed 3 bases at V and 3 bases at J, with 20 bases between. The CDR3 length is 17 residues. The CDR3 coding sequence is TGCGCCAGCAGTGACCCCACGCTAGGAGGAACCAAAGAGACCCAGTACTTC. Encoded protein: CASSDPTLGGTKETQYF.

The J gene is TRBJ1-1, the V gene TRBV18; the match to TRBD1 covers 8 bases. Trimming at V came to 3 bases and at J to 1 base, leaving 10 bases not matched to a gene. The CDR3 runs 17 residues. Germline loops: CDR1 KGHSH, CDR2 LQKENI. The CDR3 reads CASSPEGQGATNTEAFF. CDR3 DNA sequence: TGTGCCAGCTCACCCGAGGGGCAGGGGGCGACGAACACTGAAGCTTTCTTT.

CDR3 coding DNA: TGTGCCAGCTCACCCCGGGACAGTGGAGATGAAAAACTGTTTTTT. This translates into CASSPRDSGDEKLFF. J is TRBJ1-4 and V is TRBV18; 7 positions match TRBD1. The trim removed 3 bases at V and 6 bases at J, leaving 7 bases unmatched. The CDR3 contains 15 residues. Germline CDR1 reads KGHSH; CDR2 reads LQKENI.

The rearrangement links TRBV9 to TRBJ2-5; 9 positions agree with TRBD1. CDR1 is SGDLS, CDR2 YYNGEE, per germline. After removal of 3 bases from V and 5 bases from J, the junction contained 8 bases not matched to a gene. The CDR3 covers 15 residues. CDR3 sequence reads: CASSGPDRGGETQYF. The CDR3 DNA sequence: TGTGCCAGCAGCGGCCCGGACAGGGGAGGGGAGACCCAGTACTTC.

This clone was seen once. V gene TRBV14 combines with J gene TRBJ1-1; TRBD1 is a possible D gene (6 bases). The CDR3 runs to 14 residues. Germline V gives CDR1 SGHDN, CDR2 FVKESK. V lost 3 bases to trimming and J lost 2 bases, with 10 bases between them. In nucleotides, the CDR3 is TGTGCCAGCAGCCAGGCCAGGGGCAACACTGAAGCTTTCTTT. It codes for CASSQARGNTEAFF.

The gene calls are TRBV5-1 and TRBJ2-1; D is perhaps TRBD1 (8 bases). Germline CDR1 reads SGHRS; CDR2 reads YFSETQ. V lost 5 bases, J lost 2 bases, and 17 bases lay in between. CDR3 length: 16 amino acids. Here the CDR3 reads CASRGTGGGTYNEQFF. The CDR3 DNA reads TGCGCCAGCAGGGGAACAGGGGGGGGAACCTACAATGAGCAGTTCTTC.

This clone was observed a handful of times. The CDR3 coding sequence is TGTGCCTGGAGTGCAACTGATAGCACAGATACGCAGTATTTT. This encodes CAWSATDSTDTQYF. The gene calls are TRBV30 and TRBJ2-3; D call uncertain. V was trimmed by 1 base and J by 0 bases, leaving 8 bases between them. Germline values: CDR1 GTSNPN, CDR2 SVGIG (reference sequence). The CDR3 covers 14 residues.

DNA of the CDR3: TGTGCCAGCAGCTTATCAGCTAGCGGGGGTGAGACCCAGTACTTC. Amino acid sequence: CASSLSASGGETQYF. The J gene is TRBJ2-5, the V gene TRBV11-3; 10 bases are a match to TRBD2. V shed 2 bases, J shed 5 bases, and the junction held 5 bases outside the gene matches. Germline CDR1 is SGHNT and CDR2 is YENEEA. This CDR3 contains 15 residues.

The chain has TRBV29-1 and TRBJ1-2; perhaps TRBD1 as D (6 bases). Germline V lookup: CDR1 SQVTM, CDR2 ANQGSEA. V was pared by 7 bases and J by 0 bases, with 15 bases between. The CDR3 is 14 residues long. The CDR3 nucleotides are TGCAGCGGCACACAGGGTCCAACTAACTATGGCTACACCTTC. Its translation is CSGTQGPTNYGYTF.

V is TRBV6-5 and J is TRBJ2-1, with a weak D call TRBD2 (6 bases). Germline V CDR1 and CDR2: MNHEY, SVGAGI. The CDR3 is 15 residues long. V lost 4 bases, J lost 3 bases, and 13 bases lay in between. CDR3 nucleotide sequence: TGTGCCAGCAGTTTTGCGGGGAGTGGCTACAATGAGCAGTTCTTC. Residues: CASSFAGSGYNEQFF.

The CDR3 nucleotides are TGTGCCAGCAGTGGGGAGGGGGGAAAACTGTTTTTT. Its translation is CASSGEGGKLFF. The rearrangement joins TRBV6-1 to TRBJ1-4; TRBD1 might be the D (6 bases). The germline CDR1 and CDR2 sequences are MNHNS and SASEGT. The CDR3 loop spans 12 amino acids. V was shortened by 4 bases and J by 10 bases, with 10 bases between the two germline ends.

V gene TRBV19 combines with J gene TRBJ1-2; TRBD1 aligns across 10 bases. This CDR3 is 14 amino acids long. Unmatched junction bases numbered 4, after V lost 5 bases and J lost 4 bases. Germline-derived CDR1 and CDR2 are LNHDA and SQIVND (reference sequence). CDR3 sequence (DNA): TGTGCCAGTAGTCAGACAGGGGGCGGCTATGGCTACACCTTC. It yields the protein CASSQTGGGYGYTF. Filled out from reference TRBV19 and TRBJ1-2, the complete variable domain reads DGGITQSPKYLFRKEGQNVTLSCEQNLNHDAMYWYRQDPGQGLRLIYYSQIVNDFQKGDIAEGYSVSREKKESFPLTVTSAQKNPTAFYLCASSQTGGGYGYTFGSGTRLTVV.

This chain joins TRBV5-1 and TRBJ2-1, with TRBD2 matching over 10 bases. Trimming cost V 5 bases and J 6 bases; bases outside gene matches: 8. Germline V gene lookup returns CDR1 SGHRS and CDR2 YFSETQ. The CDR3 extends over 15 amino acids. This chain's CDR3 is CASSLSGGGVNEQFF. The CDR3 DNA follows: TGCGCCAGCAGTCTGAGCGGGGGGGGAGTCAATGAGCAGTTCTTC.

The rearrangement uses TRBV7-8 and TRBJ2-7; TRBD2 matches at 7 bases. The CDR3 extends over 14 amino acids. The germline V gene has CDR1 SGHVS and CDR2 FQNEAQ. V lost 5 bases to trimming and J lost 3 bases; unmatched junction nucleotides: 7. The CDR3 DNA is TGTGCCAGCAGCCCCCTGGGGAGGGACTACGAGCAGTACTTC. This gives the protein CASSPLGRDYEQYF.

This chain uses TRBV10-2 with TRBJ2-2; TRBD2 might be the D (7 bases). V was shortened by 6 bases and J by 7 bases, with 9 bases between the two germline ends. Germline V gene data show CDR1 as WSHSY and CDR2 as SAAADI. This CDR3 is 12 amino acids long. CDR3 region: CASSGGRGELFF. CDR3 coding DNA: TGCGCCAGCAGCGGGGGGCGCGGGGAGCTGTTTTTT.

The V and J genes are TRBV5-1 and TRBJ2-7; TRBD2 is a possible D gene (5 bases). The V end was cut by 4 bases, the J end by 4 bases, with 12 bases between. Germline-derived CDR1 and CDR2 are SGHRS and YFSETQ. The CDR3 runs to 13 residues. The CDR3 DNA is TGCGCCAGCAGCACCCACCTAGCTTACGAGCAGTACTTC. Its translation is CASSTHLAYEQYF.

The rearrangement uses TRBV6-5 and TRBJ1-1, with D uncertain. V dropped 8 bases and J dropped 3 bases, with 7 bases sitting between them. The CDR3 contains 11 residues. Germline assignment: CDR1 MNHEY and CDR2 SVGAGI. The DNA of the CDR3 is TGTGCCAGCGGTCAGTACACTGAAGCTTTCTTT. This translates into CASGQYTEAFF.

The rearrangement uses TRBV21-1 and TRBJ2-1; the D call of TRBD2 is as the table states it, not checked on the DNA. TRBV21-1 is described as a pseudogene. The length of the CDR3 is 21 residues. CDR3 region: CASSKDSEQRGDNSSYNEQFF. CDR3 DNA sequence: TGTGCCAGCAGCAAAGATTCGGAGCAGCGGGGGGATAATAGCTCCTACAATGAGCAGTTCTTC.

The chain couples TRBV19 to TRBJ2-7; 7 bases map to TRBD1. Germline V gives CDR1 LNHDA, CDR2 SQIVND (reference sequence). J was trimmed by 2 bases and V by 8 bases; bases with no gene match: 12. This CDR3 has 15 residues. Here the CDR3 reads CASSRGTDLTYEQYF. In nucleotides, the CDR3 is TGTGCCAGTTCGAGGGGGACAGACCTTACCTACGAGCAGTACTTC.

This clone was detected only once. The chain is built from TRBV7-9 and TRBJ1-2; 8 bases match TRBD1. V was clipped by 5 bases and J by 5 bases; unmatched bases: 10. This CDR3 has 15 amino acids. The germline CDR1 and CDR2 sequences are SEHNR and FQNEAQ (reference sequence). The CDR3 bases are TGTGCCAGCAGCCTGGGACAGGTATCTTGGTATGGCTACACCTTC. Protein product: CASSLGQVSWYGYTF.

J is TRBJ1-5 and V is TRBV2; unclear D gene. The CDR3 runs to 15 residues. The V end was cut by 3 bases, the J end by 0 bases, with 9 bases between. Germline assignment: CDR1 SNHLY and CDR2 FYNNEI. The CDR3 sequence is CASSDWRDSNQPQHF. The CDR3 DNA is TGTGCCAGCAGTGATTGGAGAGATAGCAATCAGCCCCAGCATTTT.

The genes are TRBV29-1 and TRBJ2-1; D may be TRBD2 (7 bases). The germline V gene encodes CDR1 SQVTM and CDR2 ANQGSEA. V lost 8 bases and J 7 bases, leaving 18 bases between the germline ends. The CDR3 spans 13 residues. CDR3 sequence: CSNSLGGRNEQFF. As DNA, the CDR3 is TGCAGCAACAGCCTCGGGGGGCGGAATGAGCAGTTCTTC.